This is a list of T cell receptor beta chains from one sample in a study of blood T cells in healthy people across ages. TCRdb ran MiXCR on the 5' RACE reads and lists one entry per CDR3 protein. Counted here are almost 800,000 distinct CDR3 sequences, 58% occurring once; the ten biggest clones make up around 20%. The sample was blood. These receptors were taken from a man between 25 and 39 years old in good health. Both conserved end residues are part of each CDR3. The D gene is left open where the match is weak. Size values are once, few and many counts, or a class for expanded clones, and some rows have none.

J gene	D gene	V gene	clone size	CDR3 DNA	CDR3 protein
TRBJ1-2	TRBD1	TRBV20-1	.	TGCAGTGCTAGGGACAGGGGAGGTAGTGGCTACACCTTC	CSARDRGGSGYTF
TRBJ2-2	.	TRBV7-2	.	TGTGCCAGCAGCTTAGCCCTCCCCGGGAGGGAGCTGTTTTTT	CASSLALPGRELFF
TRBJ2-1	TRBD2	TRBV5-1	.	TGCGCCAGCAGCTTACAGCCGACAGGACTAGCGGGAGGTGAGCAGTTCTTC	CASSLQPTGLAGGEQFF
TRBJ2-3	TRBD2	TRBV6-6	.	TGTGCCAGCAGGTCCCAGCGGGACCATTACACAGATACGCAGTATTTT	CASRSQRDHYTDTQYF
TRBJ1-2	TRBD1	TRBV12-3/TRBV12-4	.	TGTGCCAGCAGTTTAGTACACGGGGACAGAGGAAAGGGCTACACCTTC	CASSLVHGDRGKGYTF
TRBJ1-1	.	TRBV28	.	TGTGCCAGCGGCCCTAACGGGGAGACTGAAGCTTTCTTT	CASGPNGETEAFF
TRBJ2-1	.	TRBV25-1	.	TGTGCCAGCAGTGAACCGGACAATGAGCAGTTCTTC	CASSEPDNEQFF
TRBJ2-3	TRBD2	TRBV20-1	.	TGCAGTGCCACCACTGGGACTACCCCGTTTCCAGATACGCAGTATTTT	CSATTGTTPFPDTQYF
TRBJ2-7	.	TRBV7-2	few	TGTGCCAGCAGAAAGGACGGGTACGAGCAGTACTTC	CASRKDGYEQYF
TRBJ2-7	.	TRBV7-9	few	TGTGCCACCGGAGTTGGGGTGTCCTACGAGCAGTACTTC	CATGVGVSYEQYF
TRBJ1-2	.	TRBV14	few	TGTGCCAGCAGCCAAGATCGGCGGGGTCGGTATGGCTACACCTTC	CASSQDRRGRYGYTF
TRBJ2-1	.	TRBV9	many	TGTGCCAGCAGCGTAGACGGGAGAGGCAATGAGCAGTTCTTC	CASSVDGRGNEQFF
TRBJ2-1	.	TRBV20-1	.	TGCAGTGCTAGGACGAAGGGGAGAACTGAGCAGTTCTTC	CSARTKGRTEQFF
TRBJ2-2	TRBD2	TRBV7-9	few	TGTGCCAGCAACCTGGGACTAGCTGACACCGGGGAGCTGTTTTTT	CASNLGLADTGELFF
TRBJ2-7	TRBD1	TRBV28	.	TGTGCCAGCAGTTTACCGGGACAGCCCTACGAGCAGTACTTC	CASSLPGQPYEQYF
TRBJ2-5	.	TRBV20-1	.	TGCAGTGCTAGATCTCCGGTGGGTTTGGAGACCCAGTACTTC	CSARSPVGLETQYF
TRBJ2-5	TRBD2	TRBV7-2	.	TGTGCCAGCAGCTCGCTCTCCAACACGGGGCGGGAGCAGTACTTC	CASSSLSNTGREQYF
TRBJ1-1	.	TRBV4-3	.	TGCGCCAGCAGCCAGCGACGCTTCATGAACACTGAAGCTTTCTTT	CASSQRRFMNTEAFF
TRBJ2-3	.	TRBV7-2	few	TGTGCCAGCAGCTTAGGGGATCAGACGCAGTATTTT	CASSLGDQTQYF
TRBJ1-5	.	TRBV6-1	.	TGTGCCAGCAGTGTCGTGGGGGTCGGCAATCAGCCCCAGCATTTT	CASSVVGVGNQPQHF
TRBJ2-3	.	TRBV5-1	once	TGCGCCAGCAGCCCCGAGTCAGATACGCAGTATTTT	CASSPESDTQYF
TRBJ2-3	TRBD1	TRBV27	.	TGTGCCAGCAGTCCCTACACCCGGACAGGGTCGGCAGATACGCAGTATTTT	CASSPYTRTGSADTQYF
TRBJ2-5	.	TRBV6-1	.	TGTGCCAGCAGTGAAGAACGGTCGGAGTACTTC	CASSEERSEYF
TRBJ2-1	TRBD2	TRBV29-1	.	TGCAGCGTTGAAGATAGGCGGGGGGTATCTAATGAGCAGTTCTTC	CSVEDRRGVSNEQFF
TRBJ2-1	.	TRBV5-5	few	TGTGCCAGCACCGTCAGCGGCACGTTCTTC	CASTVSGTFF
TRBJ2-4	.	TRBV5-1	.	TGCGCCAGCAGCTTGGGGGAGCTAGCCAAAAACATTCAGTACTTC	CASSLGELAKNIQYF